These 3 T cell receptor beta chains were all obtained from the same sample, sequenced in a study of blood T cell repertoires in COVID-19. TCRdb's copy holds only in-frame clones and misses some; the assay was immunoSEQ multiplex PCR. The data show 150,000 to 200,000 clones, approximately 80% seen once. The sample comprised peripheral blood. The receptors were sampled from a woman between 65 and 79 years old with COVID-19, enrolled during active disease.

This clone showed up just once. The chain recombines TRBV6-5 with TRBJ1-3; TRBD1 agrees at 7 bases. V shed 6 bases and J 2 bases; nucleotides not matched to a gene: 7. In germline, CDR1 is MNHEY, CDR2 SVGAGI. The CDR3 is made up of 15 amino acids. In DNA form, the CDR3 reads TGTGCCAGCAGACCCTCAGGGGGAACTGGAAACACCATATATTTT. This gives the protein CASRPSGGTGNTIYF.

This chain connects TRBV10-3 to TRBJ1-2; 8 bases align to TRBD1. V lost 3 bases to trimming and J lost 4 bases; unmatched junction nucleotides: 4. CDR1 and CDR2 (germline): ENHRY, SYGVKD. This CDR3 comprises 14 residues. The CDR3 nucleotides are TGTGCCATCAGTGAATCAGACAGGGGCTATGGCTACACCTTC. Translated, it gives CAISESDRGYGYTF.

V gene TRBV19 combines with J gene TRBJ1-1; D not resolved. This CDR3 has 15 residues. V was cut by 1 base and J by 1 base, with 10 bases left in between. The germline V gene encodes CDR1 LNHDA and CDR2 SQIVND (reference sequence). CDR3 DNA sequence: TGTGCCAGTAGTATAGGTGGCACCAAGAACACTGAAGCTTTCTTT. It encodes CASSIGGTKNTEAFF.